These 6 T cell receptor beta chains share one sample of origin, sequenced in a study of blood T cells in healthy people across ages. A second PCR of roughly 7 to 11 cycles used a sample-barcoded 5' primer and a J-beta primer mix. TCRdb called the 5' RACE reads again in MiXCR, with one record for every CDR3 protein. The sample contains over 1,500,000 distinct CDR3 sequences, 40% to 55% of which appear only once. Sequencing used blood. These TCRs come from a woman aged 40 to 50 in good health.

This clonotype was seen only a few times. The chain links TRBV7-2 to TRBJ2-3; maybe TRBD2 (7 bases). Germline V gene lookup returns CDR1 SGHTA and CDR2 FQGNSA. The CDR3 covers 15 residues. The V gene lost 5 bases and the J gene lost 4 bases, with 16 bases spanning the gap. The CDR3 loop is CASSQVAGASDTQYF. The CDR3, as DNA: TGTGCCAGCAGCCAAGTTGCGGGGGCGTCAGATACGCAGTATTTT.

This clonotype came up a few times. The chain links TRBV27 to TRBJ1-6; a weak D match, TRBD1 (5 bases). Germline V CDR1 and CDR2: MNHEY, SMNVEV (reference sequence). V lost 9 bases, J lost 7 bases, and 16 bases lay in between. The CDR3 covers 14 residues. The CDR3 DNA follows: TGTGCCAGTACGAGGGGTTTGGGAAATTCACCCCTCCACTTT. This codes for CASTRGLGNSPLHF.

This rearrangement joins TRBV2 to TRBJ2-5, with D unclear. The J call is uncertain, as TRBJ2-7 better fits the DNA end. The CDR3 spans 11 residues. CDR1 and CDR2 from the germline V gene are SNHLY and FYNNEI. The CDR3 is CATLWAYEQYF. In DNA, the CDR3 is TGTGCCACCCTATGGGCCTACGAGCAGTACTTC.

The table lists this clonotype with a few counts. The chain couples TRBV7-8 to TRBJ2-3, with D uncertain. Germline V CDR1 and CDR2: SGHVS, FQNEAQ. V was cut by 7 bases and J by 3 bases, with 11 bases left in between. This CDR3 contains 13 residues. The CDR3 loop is CASIRKTTDTQYF. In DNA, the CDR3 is TGTGCCAGCATACGTAAGACAACAGATACGCAGTATTTT.

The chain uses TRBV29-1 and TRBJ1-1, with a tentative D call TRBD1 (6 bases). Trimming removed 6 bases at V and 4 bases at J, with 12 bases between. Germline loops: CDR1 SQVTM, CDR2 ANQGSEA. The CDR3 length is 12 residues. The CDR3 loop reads CSVAEGGTEAFF. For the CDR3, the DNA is TGCAGCGTAGCGGAGGGGGGCACTGAAGCTTTCTTT.

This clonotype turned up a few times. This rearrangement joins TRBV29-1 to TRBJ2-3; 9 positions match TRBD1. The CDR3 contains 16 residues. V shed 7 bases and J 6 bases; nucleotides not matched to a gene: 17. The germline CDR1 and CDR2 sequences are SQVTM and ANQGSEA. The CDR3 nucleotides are TGCAGCGGGGTATCACCCGCGGGACAGGGTCAGGATACGCAGTATTTT. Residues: CSGVSPAGQGQDTQYF.